This T cell receptor beta chain was identified in a study of blood T cell repertoires in COVID-19. Study details: Samples taken during acute and convalescent COVID-19 were collected in the United States, Italy and Spain. The cDNA or gDNA used as material had been derived from T cells, B-cell-depleted T cells, or PBMCs.

This clone is a singleton in its sample. Per germline, CDR1 SEHNR and CDR2 FQNEAQ (reference sequence). The CDR3 length is 15 residues. V gave up 5 bases and J gave up 5 bases; unmatched junction bases: 12. Method: immunoSEQ multiplex PCR; TCRdb's copy keeps in-frame clones and lacks some. The sample lists about 42,000 clones, 90% occurring once. V is TRBV7-9 and J is TRBJ2-7; 7 bases are shared with TRBD2. The sequence was obtained from a man aged 50-59 years with active COVID-19. Sample: peripheral blood. CDR3: CASSPKRRAGNEQYF. The CDR3 region has the DNA TGTGCCAGCAGCCCAAAGCGGAGAGCGGGGAACGAGCAGTACTTC. The variable domain in full, with the rest retrieved from reference TRBV7-9 and TRBJ2-7, is DTGVSQNPRHKITKRGQNVTFRCDPISEHNRLYWYRQTLGQGPEFLTYFQNEAQLEKSRLLSDRFSAERPKGSFSTLEIQRTEQGDSAMYLCASSPKRRAGNEQYFGPGTRLTVT.